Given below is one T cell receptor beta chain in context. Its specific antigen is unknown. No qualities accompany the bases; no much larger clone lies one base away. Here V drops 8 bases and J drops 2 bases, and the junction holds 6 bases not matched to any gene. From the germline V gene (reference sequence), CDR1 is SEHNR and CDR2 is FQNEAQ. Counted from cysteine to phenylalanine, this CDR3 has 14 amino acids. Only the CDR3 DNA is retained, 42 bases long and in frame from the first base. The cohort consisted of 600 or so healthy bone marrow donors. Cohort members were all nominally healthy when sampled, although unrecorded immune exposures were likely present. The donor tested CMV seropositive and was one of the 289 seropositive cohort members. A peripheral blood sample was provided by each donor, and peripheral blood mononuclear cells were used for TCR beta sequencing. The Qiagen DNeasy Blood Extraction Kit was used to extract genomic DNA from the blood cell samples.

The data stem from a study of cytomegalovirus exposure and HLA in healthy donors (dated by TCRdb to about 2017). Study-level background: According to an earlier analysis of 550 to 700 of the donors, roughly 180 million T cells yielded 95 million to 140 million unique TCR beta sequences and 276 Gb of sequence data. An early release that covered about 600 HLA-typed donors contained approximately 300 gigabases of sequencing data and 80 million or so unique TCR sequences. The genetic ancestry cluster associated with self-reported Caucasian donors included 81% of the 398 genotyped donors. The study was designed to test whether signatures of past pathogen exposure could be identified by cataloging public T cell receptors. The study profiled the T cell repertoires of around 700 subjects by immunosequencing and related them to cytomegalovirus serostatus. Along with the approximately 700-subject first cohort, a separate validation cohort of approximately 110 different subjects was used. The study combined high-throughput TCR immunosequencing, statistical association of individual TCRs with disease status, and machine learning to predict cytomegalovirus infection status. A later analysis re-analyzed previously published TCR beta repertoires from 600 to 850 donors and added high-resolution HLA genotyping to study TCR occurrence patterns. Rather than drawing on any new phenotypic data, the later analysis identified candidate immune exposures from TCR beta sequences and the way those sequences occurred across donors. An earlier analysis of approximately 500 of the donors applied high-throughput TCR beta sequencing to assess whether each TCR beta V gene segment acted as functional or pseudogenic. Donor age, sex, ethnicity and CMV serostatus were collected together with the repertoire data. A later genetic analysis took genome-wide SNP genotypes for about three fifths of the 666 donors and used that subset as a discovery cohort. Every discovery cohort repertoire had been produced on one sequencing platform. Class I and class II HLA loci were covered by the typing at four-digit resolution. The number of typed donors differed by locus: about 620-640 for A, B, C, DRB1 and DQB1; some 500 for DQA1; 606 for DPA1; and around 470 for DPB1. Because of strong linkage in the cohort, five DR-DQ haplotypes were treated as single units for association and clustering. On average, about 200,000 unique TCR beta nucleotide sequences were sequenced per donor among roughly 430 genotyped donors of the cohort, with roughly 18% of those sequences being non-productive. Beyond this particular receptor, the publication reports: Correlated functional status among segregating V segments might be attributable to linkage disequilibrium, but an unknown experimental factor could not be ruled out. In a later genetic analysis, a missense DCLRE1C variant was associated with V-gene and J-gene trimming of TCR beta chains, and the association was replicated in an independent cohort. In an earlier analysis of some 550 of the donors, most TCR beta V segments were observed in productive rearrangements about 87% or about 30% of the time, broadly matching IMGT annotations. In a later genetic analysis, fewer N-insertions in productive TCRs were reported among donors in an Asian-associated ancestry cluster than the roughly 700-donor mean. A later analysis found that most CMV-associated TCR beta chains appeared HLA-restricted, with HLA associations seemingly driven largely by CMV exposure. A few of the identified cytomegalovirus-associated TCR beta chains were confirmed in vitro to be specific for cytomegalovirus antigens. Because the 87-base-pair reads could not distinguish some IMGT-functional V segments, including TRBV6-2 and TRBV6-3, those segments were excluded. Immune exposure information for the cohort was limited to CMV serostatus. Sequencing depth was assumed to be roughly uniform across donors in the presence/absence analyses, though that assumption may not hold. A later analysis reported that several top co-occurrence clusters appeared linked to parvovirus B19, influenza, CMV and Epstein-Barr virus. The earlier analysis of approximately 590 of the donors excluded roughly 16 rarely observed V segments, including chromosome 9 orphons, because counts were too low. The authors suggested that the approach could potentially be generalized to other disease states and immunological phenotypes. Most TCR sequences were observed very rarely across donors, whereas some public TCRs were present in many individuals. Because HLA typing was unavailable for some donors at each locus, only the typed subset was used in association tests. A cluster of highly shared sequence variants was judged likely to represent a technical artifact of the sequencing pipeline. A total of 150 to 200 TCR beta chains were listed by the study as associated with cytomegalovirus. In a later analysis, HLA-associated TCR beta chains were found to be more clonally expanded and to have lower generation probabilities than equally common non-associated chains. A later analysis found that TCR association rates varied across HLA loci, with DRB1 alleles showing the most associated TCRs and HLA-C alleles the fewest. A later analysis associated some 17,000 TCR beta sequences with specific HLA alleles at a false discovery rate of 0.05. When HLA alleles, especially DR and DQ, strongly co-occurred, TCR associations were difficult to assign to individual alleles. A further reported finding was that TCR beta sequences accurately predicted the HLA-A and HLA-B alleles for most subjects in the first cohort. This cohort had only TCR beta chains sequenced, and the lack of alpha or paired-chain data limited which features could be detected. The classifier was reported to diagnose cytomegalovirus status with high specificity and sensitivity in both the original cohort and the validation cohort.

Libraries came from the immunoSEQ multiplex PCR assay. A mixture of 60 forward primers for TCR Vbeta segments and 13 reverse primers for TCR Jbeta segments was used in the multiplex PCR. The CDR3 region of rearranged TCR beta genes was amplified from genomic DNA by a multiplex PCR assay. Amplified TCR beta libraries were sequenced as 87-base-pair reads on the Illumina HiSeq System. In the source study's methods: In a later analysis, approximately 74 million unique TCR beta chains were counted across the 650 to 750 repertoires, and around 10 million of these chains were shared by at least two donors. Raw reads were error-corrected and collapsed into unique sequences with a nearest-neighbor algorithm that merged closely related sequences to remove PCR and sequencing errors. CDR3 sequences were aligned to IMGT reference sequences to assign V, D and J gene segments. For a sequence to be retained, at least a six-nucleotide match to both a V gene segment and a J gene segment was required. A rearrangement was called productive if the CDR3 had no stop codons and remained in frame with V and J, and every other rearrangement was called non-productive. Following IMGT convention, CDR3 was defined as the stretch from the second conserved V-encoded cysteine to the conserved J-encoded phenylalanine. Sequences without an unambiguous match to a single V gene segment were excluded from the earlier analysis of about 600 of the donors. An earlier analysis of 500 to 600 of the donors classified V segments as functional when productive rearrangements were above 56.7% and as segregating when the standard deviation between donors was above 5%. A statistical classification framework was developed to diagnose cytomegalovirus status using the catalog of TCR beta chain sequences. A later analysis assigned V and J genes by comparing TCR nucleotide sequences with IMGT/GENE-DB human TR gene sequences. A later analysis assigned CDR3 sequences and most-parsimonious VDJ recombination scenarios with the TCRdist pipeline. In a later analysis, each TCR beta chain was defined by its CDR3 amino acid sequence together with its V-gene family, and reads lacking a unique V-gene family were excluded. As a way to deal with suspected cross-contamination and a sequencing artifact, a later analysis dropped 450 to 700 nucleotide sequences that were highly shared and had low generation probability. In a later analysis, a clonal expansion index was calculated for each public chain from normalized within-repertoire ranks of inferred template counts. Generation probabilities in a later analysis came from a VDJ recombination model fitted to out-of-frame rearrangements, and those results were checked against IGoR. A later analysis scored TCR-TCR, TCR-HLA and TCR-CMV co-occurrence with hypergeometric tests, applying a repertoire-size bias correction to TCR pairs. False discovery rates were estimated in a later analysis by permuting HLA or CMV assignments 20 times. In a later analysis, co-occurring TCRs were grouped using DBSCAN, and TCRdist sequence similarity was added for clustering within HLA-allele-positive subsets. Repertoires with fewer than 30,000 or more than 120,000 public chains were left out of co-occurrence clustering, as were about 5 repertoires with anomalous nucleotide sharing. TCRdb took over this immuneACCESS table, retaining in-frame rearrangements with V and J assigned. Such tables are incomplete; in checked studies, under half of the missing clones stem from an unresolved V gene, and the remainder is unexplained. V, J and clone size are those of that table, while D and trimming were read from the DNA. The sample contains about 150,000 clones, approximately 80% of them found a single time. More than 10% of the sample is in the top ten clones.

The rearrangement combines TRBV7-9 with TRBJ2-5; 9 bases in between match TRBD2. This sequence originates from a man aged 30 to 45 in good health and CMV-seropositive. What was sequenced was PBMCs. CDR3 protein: CASSASGIQETQYF. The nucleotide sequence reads TGTGCCAGCTCGGCTAGCGGGATTCAAGAGACCCAGTACTTC.